This TCR beta chain was identified during a study of blood T cell repertoires in COVID-19. Study at large: Both acute and convalescent COVID-19 samples were obtained from the United States, Italy and Spain.

Sequenced by immunoSEQ multiplex PCR; TCRdb stores in-frame clones only, minus some. The sample lists about 440,000 clones; about 85% were seen once. Participant age was roughly 18 to 90 years, and participants resided in around 24 US areas. Cohort allocation depended upon clinical history that participants reported. Germline V gene lookup returns CDR1 SGHRS and CDR2 YFSETQ. This CDR3 spans 14 amino acids. V lost 4 bases and J 1 base, leaving 11 bases between the germline ends. The sequence was obtained from a young woman with acute COVID-19. The chain couples TRBV5-1 to TRBJ1-1; no definite D call. The sequenced material came from PBMCs or T cells enriched from blood (not recorded which). The CDR3: CASSAGMGNTEAFF. CDR3 coding DNA: TGCGCCAGCAGCGCGGGAATGGGGAACACTGAAGCTTTCTTT.